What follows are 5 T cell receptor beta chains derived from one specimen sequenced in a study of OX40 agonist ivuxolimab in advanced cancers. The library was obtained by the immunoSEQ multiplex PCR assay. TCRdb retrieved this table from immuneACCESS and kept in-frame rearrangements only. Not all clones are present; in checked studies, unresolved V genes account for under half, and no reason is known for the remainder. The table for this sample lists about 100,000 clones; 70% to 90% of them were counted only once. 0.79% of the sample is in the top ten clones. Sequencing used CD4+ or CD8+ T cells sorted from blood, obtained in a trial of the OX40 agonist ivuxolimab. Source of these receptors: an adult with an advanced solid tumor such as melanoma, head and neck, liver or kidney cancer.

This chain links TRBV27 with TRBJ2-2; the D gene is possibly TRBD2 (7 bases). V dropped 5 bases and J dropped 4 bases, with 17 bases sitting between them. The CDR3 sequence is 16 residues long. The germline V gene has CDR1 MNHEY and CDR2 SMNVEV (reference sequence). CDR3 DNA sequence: TGTGCCAGCAGTGGGCGAGTGGGGGGGCGCACCGGGGAGCTGTTTTTT. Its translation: CASSGRVGGRTGELFF.

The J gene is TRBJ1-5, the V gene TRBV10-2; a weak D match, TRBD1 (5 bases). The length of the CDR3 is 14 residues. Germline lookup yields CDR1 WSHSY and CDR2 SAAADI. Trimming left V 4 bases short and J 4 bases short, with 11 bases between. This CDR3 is CASSVEQGNQPQHF. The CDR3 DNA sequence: TGCGCCAGCAGTGTAGAGCAGGGAAATCAGCCCCAGCATTTT.

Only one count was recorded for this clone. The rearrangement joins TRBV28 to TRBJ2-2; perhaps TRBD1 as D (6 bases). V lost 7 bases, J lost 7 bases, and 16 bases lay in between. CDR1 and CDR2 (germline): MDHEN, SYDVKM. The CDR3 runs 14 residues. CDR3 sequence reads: CASTSQGRDGELFF. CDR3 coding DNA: TGTGCCAGCACCTCACAGGGAAGAGACGGGGAGCTGTTTTTT.

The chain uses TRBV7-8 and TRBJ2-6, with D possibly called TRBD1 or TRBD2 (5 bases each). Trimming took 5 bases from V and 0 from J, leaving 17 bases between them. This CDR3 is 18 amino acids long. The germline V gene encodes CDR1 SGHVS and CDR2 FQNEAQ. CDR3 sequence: CASSTYWDGASGANVLTF. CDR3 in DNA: TGTGCCAGCAGCACATACTGGGACGGCGCCTCTGGGGCCAACGTCCTGACTTTC.

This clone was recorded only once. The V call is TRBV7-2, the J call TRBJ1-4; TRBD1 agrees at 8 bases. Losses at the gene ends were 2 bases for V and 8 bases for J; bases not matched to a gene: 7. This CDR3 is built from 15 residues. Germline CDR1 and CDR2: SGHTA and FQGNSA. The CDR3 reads CASSLSRGREEKLFF. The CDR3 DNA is TGTGCCAGCAGCTTATCCAGGGGGCGGGAAGAAAAACTGTTTTTT. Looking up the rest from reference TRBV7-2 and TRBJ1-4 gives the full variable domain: GAGVSQSPSNKVTEKGKDVELRCDPISGHTALYWYRQSLGQGLEFLIYFQGNSAPDKSGLPSDRFSAERTGGSVSTLTIQRTQQEDSAVYLCASSLSRGREEKLFFGSGTQLSVL.